The present T cell receptor beta chain was sequenced within a study of identifying expanded T cells in peripheral blood. Broader study findings: Around 1.2 clones differed between technical replicates, versus 16.4 and 19 over time. Variance in clone template counts between approximately two-week samples significantly increased with total template count across all healthy donors.

TCRdb keeps only in-frame clones here, not all; method: immunoSEQ multiplex PCR. The data contain roughly 75,000 clones, almost 90% of them seen just once; the ten biggest clones take up under 3.5%. As to this clone: The target antigen is unknown.

The material sequenced was blood. The receptor comes from a person aged 18-69 years in good health.

Written as DNA, the CDR3 is TGCGCCAGCAGCCAAGATACCTCCAGGCAGGCGACTTTCTTT. Translating it yields CASSQDTSRQATFF. J is TRBJ1-1 and V is TRBV4-3; D gene unclear. CDR3 length: 14 amino acids. CDR1 is LGHNA, CDR2 YSLEER, per germline. The germline V and J ends were trimmed by 0 bases and 12 bases, with 17 bases remaining between them.